This record concerns one T cell receptor beta chain sequence. This record belongs to a study of T cell changes during pregnancy in multiple sclerosis. Generated by immunoSEQ multiplex PCR, the TCRdb table keeps only in-frame clones and is missing some. The table lists tens of thousands of clones, 92% of them singletons. Germline CDR1 reads SNHLY; CDR2 reads FYNNEI. The CDR3 covers 12 residues. V was cut by 7 bases and J by 3 bases, with 9 bases left in between. The chain recombines TRBV2 with TRBJ2-5, with TRBD1 as a possible D gene (5 bases). The sample in question was peripheral blood, obtained in the first trimester of pregnancy. The receptor's source is a female donor in good health, enrolled as a control in a pregnancy study. The CDR3 region is CASTDIEETQYF. The CDR3 region has the DNA TGTGCCAGCACGGACATCGAAGAGACCCAGTACTTC.